The sequence of this T cell receptor (beta chain) was determined in a study of OX40 agonist ivuxolimab in advanced cancers. The investigators sampled blood at baseline, at cycle 4 day 1, and at cycle 7 day 1. Profiled with immunoSEQ multiplex PCR; TCRdb holds only in-frame clones, not every one. This table has 30,000 to 45,000 clones, roughly 86% appearing once. This CDR3 has 13 amino acids. Germline V CDR1 and CDR2: LNHDA, SQIVND (reference sequence). Losses at the gene ends were 6 bases for V and 5 bases for J; bases not matched to a gene: 5. Source: CD4+ or CD8+ T cells sorted from blood, taken in a trial of the OX40 agonist ivuxolimab. This TCR was sampled from an adult with an advanced solid tumor such as melanoma, head and neck, liver or kidney cancer. This chain connects TRBV19 to TRBJ2-5, with 8 bases matching TRBD2. CDR3 in DNA: TGTGCCAGTAGCGAGCGGGGGAAGGAGACCCAGTACTTC. It translates to CASSERGKETQYF.